This TCR beta chain was documented in a study of T cells in localized non-small cell lung cancer. V was pared by 2 bases and J by 5 bases, with 23 bases of the junction left unmatched. CDR1 is MNHNS, CDR2 SASEGT, per germline. The CDR3 contains 21 residues. Overall study findings and caveats: The study found T cell clonality highest in uninvolved adjacent lung, above tumor. Sequencing, confined to only one tumor region, leaves heterogeneity possible. Longer overall survival was linked to higher blood T cell density. Out of the top 100 tumor clones, a median around 57 were seen in adjacent lung.

Repertoires were generated with immunoSEQ multiplex PCR, while TCRdb's copy carries only in-frame clones and drops some. The sample has roughly 35,000 clones, around 90% seen once. As regards this clone: Its target is not known.

Sequencing used peripheral blood, obtained before any cancer treatment. The V gene is TRBV6-1, the J gene TRBJ1-1; 10 bases fit TRBD1. This TCR was sampled from a female donor of 60 years or more with stage I lung adenocarcinoma. In nucleotides, the CDR3 is TGTGCCAGCAGTGAACGGCCCCCAATCGGGGGGACAGGGGTCCCAAGAACTGAAGCTTTCTTT. Its protein is CASSERPPIGGTGVPRTEAFF.